This T cell receptor beta chain was obtained from a study of early T cells in non-severe SARS-CoV-2 infection. V was clipped by 4 bases and J by 4 bases, with 15 bases between them. In germline, CDR1 is SGHVS, CDR2 FQNEAQ. The CDR3 totals 15 residues. Individual cDNA molecules each received unique molecular identifiers attached to them. TCRdb called the 5' RACE reads again in MiXCR, with one record for every CDR3 protein. The table has tens of thousands of distinct CDR3 sequences, less than 15% seen once. This clonotype was recorded at least ten times. The rearrangement uses TRBV7-8 and TRBJ2-3; D remains ambiguous. This clonotype was sampled from an adult who was a healthcare worker with PCR-confirmed SARS-CoV-2 infection or an uninfected control (not recorded which). Source material: whole blood. The DNA of the CDR3 is TGTGCCAGCAGCTACTACCCAGAAGAGGCAGATACGCAGTATTTT. Translating it yields CASSYYPEEADTQYF.